This is a list of T cell receptor beta chains from one sample in a study of blood T cells in healthy people across ages. TCRdb itself ran the 5' RACE reads through MiXCR, one entry per CDR3 protein. The top ten hold roughly 13% of the sample, which has 800,000 to 950,000 distinct CDR3 sequences, 40% to 60% seen once. Sequencing was performed on blood. Receptor source: a man in his thirties or forties in good health. The CDR3 runs from the conserved cysteine through the conserved F or W. The D gene is left open where the match is weak. Clone size appears in some rows only: once, few, many, or a class for an expanded clone.

clone size,D gene,J gene,V gene,CDR3 DNA,CDR3 protein
NA,TRBD2,TRBJ2-7,TRBV5-1,TGCGCCAGCGGACCGGGACTAGCGGGAGGCCACCTTTCCTACGAGCAGTACTTC,CASGPGLAGGHLSYEQYF
many,NA,TRBJ2-7,TRBV18,TGTGCCAGCTCACCACGGCAGGGCGAGACTTACGAGCAGTACTTC,CASSPRQGETYEQYF
few,NA,TRBJ2-7,TRBV28,TGTGCCAGCAGTGGGTCGGTGCGGGTTAGGACTACCGAGCAGTACTTC,CASSGSVRVRTTEQYF
few,NA,TRBJ1-1,TRBV25-1,TGTGCCAGCAGTGAGTCGGAGAACACTGAAGCTTTCTTT,CASSESENTEAFF
few,TRBD1,TRBJ1-1,TRBV27,TGTGCCAGCAGTCCCAGACAGGGTTCGGGGAACACTGAAGCTTTCTTT,CASSPRQGSGNTEAFF
NA,TRBD1,TRBJ2-5,TRBV4-1,TGCGCCAGCAGCCGGCAGGGGGACAATGAGCAGTACTTC,CASSRQGDNEQYF
NA,NA,TRBJ2-1,TRBV5-1,TGCGCCAGCAGGTTGACAGGTAACTCCTGCAATGAGCAGTTCTTC,CASRLTGNSCNEQFF
NA,TRBD1,TRBJ1-2,TRBV4-1,TGCGCCAGCAGCCCCGGACAGGGGAACTATGGCCACACCTTC,CASSPGQGNYGHTF
NA,TRBD1,TRBJ1-5,TRBV5-1,TGCGCCAGCAGCAAAGGGACAGCCGAGGGGCAGCCCCAGCATTTT,CASSKGTAEGQPQHF
few,NA,TRBJ2-3,TRBV7-9,TGTGCCAGCAGGGTGGCGGCGGCAGATACGCAGTATTTT,CASRVAAADTQYF
few,NA,TRBJ2-7,TRBV10-3,TGTGCCATCAGTGAGTCGCGGGGGCATGTGGCCTACGAGCAGTACTTC,CAISESRGHVAYEQYF
NA,NA,TRBJ2-5,TRBV7-2,TGTGCCAGCAGCTTAAAGGGCCACCAAGAGACCCAGTACTTC,CASSLKGHQETQYF
NA,NA,TRBJ2-1,TRBV20-1,TGCAGTGCCCGGAAGACTCGTTACACTGAGCAGTTCTTC,CSARKTRYTEQFF
few,NA,TRBJ2-7,TRBV29-1,TGCAGCGTTGAAGATCTTACACGGTCCTACGAGCAGTACTTC,CSVEDLTRSYEQYF
NA,TRBD2,TRBJ2-1,TRBV9,TGTGCCAGCAGCGTCCTTGGCCAGCGGGGGGATTTGTTCTTC,CASSVLGQRGDLFF
NA,NA,TRBJ2-2,TRBV20-1,TGCAGTGCTAGAGGGGTACCCACCGGGGAGCTGTTTTTT,CSARGVPTGELFF
NA,TRBD1,TRBJ2-7,TRBV20-1,TGCAGCAGACAGGGGAGCTCCTACGAGCAGTACTTC,CSRQGSSYEQYF
NA,NA,TRBJ2-7,TRBV6-2/TRBV6-3,TGTGCCAGCAGCCTGACAGTTCCCTACGAGCAGTACTTC,CASSLTVPYEQYF
NA,NA,TRBJ2-3,TRBV6-1,TGTGCCAGCACCAAACGGCAGGGGCTCACAGATACGCAGTATTTT,CASTKRQGLTDTQYF
NA,NA,TRBJ1-4,TRBV7-9,TGTGCCAGCAACCAAGGCGAGGAGGAAAAACTGTTTTTT,CASNQGEEEKLFF
many,NA,TRBJ2-7,TRBV11-2,TGTGCCAGCAGCTTAGACAGGGGCCACGAGCAGTACTTC,CASSLDRGHEQYF
NA,NA,TRBJ2-7,TRBV5-1,TGCGCCAGCAGCTTGGGGCAGGGAACCCTCTCCTACGAGCAGTACTTC,CASSLGQGTLSYEQYF
NA,TRBD2,TRBJ2-2,TRBV29-1,TGCAGCGCCGGGCGGGGGGGAAACACCGGGGAGCTGTTTTTT,CSAGRGGNTGELFF
NA,NA,TRBJ1-2,TRBV28,TGTGCCAGCAGTTTAGGCCCCGGGACGGGACTCTATGGCTACACCTTC,CASSLGPGTGLYGYTF
NA,TRBD1,TRBJ2-3,TRBV20-1,TGCAGTGCTAGAGGCACAGGGGGGCAACCGGCAGAGACGCAGTATTTT,CSARGTGGQPAETQYF
NA,NA,TRBJ1-2,TRBV2,TGTGCCAGCAGTGAAACATATCAGGGATCCGGCTACACCTTC,CASSETYQGSGYTF
NA,NA,TRBJ2-7,TRBV5-1,TGCGCCAGCAGCTTGCGAGGGATGGCCTACGAGCAGTACTTC,CASSLRGMAYEQYF
NA,TRBD2,TRBJ2-4,TRBV10-3,TGTGCCATCAGTGAGAGGACTAGCGGGGGGGCCGCGTACTTC,CAISERTSGGAAYF
NA,NA,TRBJ2-7,TRBV23-1,TGCGCCAGCAGTCATCCGTCCGGGACAACCGTCCTCACCGAGCAGTACTTC,CASSHPSGTTVLTEQYF
few,TRBD1,TRBJ2-7,TRBV12-3/TRBV12-4,TGTGCCAGCAACCGACAGGGGGCCTCCTACGAGCAGTACTTC,CASNRQGASYEQYF
NA,NA,TRBJ1-2,TRBV25-1,TGTGCCAGCAGAAACCAGGGTAACTATGGCTACACCTTC,CASRNQGNYGYTF
NA,TRBD2,TRBJ2-1,TRBV3-1,TGTGCCAGCAGTTTCACTAGCGGGGGCCGGTACAATGAGCAGTTCTTC,CASSFTSGGRYNEQFF
few,TRBD2,TRBJ2-4,TRBV7-9,TGTGCCAGCAGCCTCTCCGGACTAGCGGGCTCCGGGTCCAAAAACATTCAGTACTTC,CASSLSGLAGSGSKNIQYF
NA,TRBD2,TRBJ2-1,TRBV29-1,TGCAGCGTAAGACTAGCGGGGGGGTTTTATGAGCAGTTCTTC,CSVRLAGGFYEQFF
many,NA,TRBJ2-5,TRBV20-1,TGCAGTGGACAGCAAGAGACCCAGTACTTC,CSGQQETQYF
few,TRBD2,TRBJ2-3,TRBV20-1,TGCACCGAAAAGCGGGGGGGTACAGATACGCAGTATTTT,CTEKRGGTDTQYF
NA,NA,TRBJ2-1,TRBV3-1,TGTGCCAGCAGCCAATCAAGGGGCGAGCAGTTCTTC,CASSQSRGEQFF
once,NA,TRBJ2-1,TRBV18,TGTGCCAGCTCACTGGGGGCGGTAAACAATGAGCAGTTCTTC,CASSLGAVNNEQFF
many,NA,TRBJ1-2,TRBV2,TGTGCCAGCAGTGGGGGAGGGACCTATGGCTACACCTTC,CASSGGGTYGYTF
NA,TRBD1,TRBJ2-4,TRBV7-2,TGTGCCAGCAACCAAGGACAGGGAAGCGGCAAAAACATTCAGTACTTC,CASNQGQGSGKNIQYF
few,NA,TRBJ2-7,TRBV4-3,TGCGCCAGCAGCCAATTGGAAGGGGGGGCATACGAGCAGTACTTC,CASSQLEGGAYEQYF
many,NA,TRBJ2-5,TRBV12-3/TRBV12-4,TGTGCCAGCAGTTTTAGGGACATGGGAATGGAGACCCAGTACTTC,CASSFRDMGMETQYF
NA,NA,TRBJ2-3,TRBV20-1,TGCAGTGCTAGGACTAGTGGCACAGATACACGGTATTTT,CSARTSGTDTRYF
NA,TRBD1,TRBJ2-2,TRBV6-1,TGTGCCAGCAGCTTCGGACAGGGTAGGAACACCGGGGAGCTGTTTTTT,CASSFGQGRNTGELFF
NA,NA,TRBJ2-3,TRBV4-2,TGTGCCAGCAGCCAAGCGAGGGCCGACACAGATACGCAGTATTTT,CASSQARADTDTQYF
few,NA,TRBJ2-7,TRBV7-2,TGTGCCAGCAGCCAACTGTTTGGGCAGTCCTCCTACGAGCAGTACTTC,CASSQLFGQSSYEQYF
few,NA,TRBJ2-5,TRBV12-3/TRBV12-4,TGTGCCAGCAGTTTGTGGAGGGCTCAAGAGACCCAGTACTTC,CASSLWRAQETQYF
NA,TRBD1,TRBJ1-2,TRBV27,TGTGCCAGCAGTTTCCGACAGGGTTCAGGGGGCTACACCTTC,CASSFRQGSGGYTF
NA,NA,TRBJ2-5,TRBV6-2/TRBV6-3,TGTGCCAGCAGTCAGCTTTCGGGGTTACGGGAGACCCAGTACTTC,CASSQLSGLRETQYF
NA,TRBD1,TRBJ2-5,TRBV27,TGTGCCAGCAGTCCCCGGACAGGAGACCAAGAGACCCAGTACTTC,CASSPRTGDQETQYF
NA,NA,TRBJ1-2,TRBV30,TGTGCCTGGAGTATCAGGGATGGGGGATATGGCTACACCTTC,CAWSIRDGGYGYTF